Following are 13 T cell receptor beta chains from one sample sequenced in a study of read filtering for tumor transcriptome and immune sequencing. This library used approximately 0.4 ug RNA and molecular barcoded adaptors spanning alpha/delta and beta/gamma chains. MiXCR was run by TCRdb on the reads, yielding one entry per CDR3 protein. The sample lists some 40,000 distinct CDR3 sequences; roughly an eighth were seen once. The sample consisted of a population of CD138-negative cells sorted from bone marrow. These receptors came from a donor over 35 with multiple myeloma.

This rearrangement joins TRBV24-1 to TRBJ2-1; the D is unclear. The V and J ends lost 6 bases and 7 bases respectively, with 18 bases between them. Per germline, CDR1 KGHDR and CDR2 SFDVKD. This CDR3 has 15 amino acids. Written as DNA, the CDR3 is TGTGCCACCAGTATCACAACTAATAGTGGTAATGAGCAGTTCTTC. Protein sequence: CATSITTNSGNEQFF.

This clonotype was found many times. This sequence joins TRBV5-1 and TRBJ1-1; D ambiguous. The germline V gene has CDR1 SGHRS and CDR2 YFSETQ. V was cut by 5 bases and J by 2 bases, with 19 bases left in between. The CDR3 has 16 amino acids. The CDR3 sequence: CASRSDRINFNTEAFF. The CDR3 coding sequence is TGCGCCAGCAGATCCGACCGCATTAATTTCAACACTGAAGCTTTCTTT.

In this sample, this clonotype turned up many times. The junction and the germline gene differ at one end; a read error may be behind it. V gene TRBV7-7 combines with J gene TRBJ2-5; D gene uncertain. The CDR3 sequence is 13 residues long. The germline gives CDR1 SSHAT, CDR2 FNYEAQ (reference sequence). CDR3 nucleotide sequence: TGTGCTAGCAGCTTAGGCAACCAAGAGACCCAGTACTTC. Translating gives CASSLGNQETQYF.

This clonotype was detected many times. The rearrangement uses TRBV7-3 and TRBJ2-5, with TRBD2 identical over 8 bases. Germline V gives CDR1 SGHTA, CDR2 FQGTGA. The CDR3 length is 14 residues. Losses at the gene ends were 4 bases for V and 2 bases for J; bases not matched to a gene: 3. The CDR3 bases are TGTGCCAGCAGCTATAGCGGGAATCAAGAGACCCAGTACTTC. This codes for CASSYSGNQETQYF.

The sample holds many counts of this clonotype. J is TRBJ2-7 and V is TRBV20-1, with D uncertain. The CDR3 consists of 16 residues. CDR1 and CDR2 from the germline V gene are DFQATT and SNEGSKA (reference sequence). V was cut by 0 bases and J by 0 bases, with 15 bases left in between. Written as DNA, the CDR3 is TGCAGTGCTAGAGATTTTAGGCAGCCAAACTCCTACGAGCAGTACTTC. Amino acid sequence: CSARDFRQPNSYEQYF.

In its sample, this clonotype was seen many times. The V gene is TRBV11-3, the J gene TRBJ2-7; 7 bases line up with TRBD1. CDR3 length equals 12 residues. Looked up from germline, CDR1 is SGHNT and CDR2 is YENEEA. Trimming at V came to 4 bases and at J to 5 bases, leaving 2 bases not matched to a gene. CDR3 protein: CASSYTGDEQYF. CDR3 in DNA: TGTGCCAGCAGCTACACAGGGGACGAGCAGTACTTC.

The table lists this clonotype with many counts. V usage is TRBV13 and J usage is TRBJ2-7, with 10 bases matching TRBD2. The CDR3 runs 16 residues. J was trimmed by 9 bases and V by 0 bases; bases with no gene match: 11. Germline lookup yields CDR1 PRHDT and CDR2 FYEKMQ (reference sequence). The CDR3 is CASSLGASGRAFGQYF. CDR3 nucleotide sequence: TGTGCCAGCAGCTTAGGGGCCAGCGGGAGGGCTTTCGGGCAGTACTTC. Full variable domain (rest looked up from reference TRBV13 and TRBJ2-7): AAGVIQSPRHLIKEKRETATLKCYPIPRHDTVYWYQQGPGQDPQFLISFYEKMQSDKGSIPDRFSAQQFSDYHSELNMSSLELGDSALYFCASSLGASGRAFGQYFGPGTRLTVT.

About this clonotype: This could be a read error, since a much larger clone is one nucleotide away. It is likely a read error, because the conserved phenylalanine at the end of the CDR3 is missing. The rearrangement joins TRBV19 to TRBJ2-7; 8 bases map to TRBD1. The CDR3 contains 15 residues. Trimming at V came to 3 bases and at J to 3 bases, leaving 7 bases not matched to a gene. Germline V CDR1 and CDR2: LNHDA, SQIVND (reference sequence). The CDR3, as DNA: TGTGCCAGTAGTATCCTTGTTGGACAGGGCTACGAGCAGTACCTC. Its protein is CASSILVGQGYEQYL.

Worth noting for this clonotype: At one of its ends the junction is not consistent with the germline gene, which may arise from a read error. The rearrangement joins TRBV18 to TRBJ1-1; 7 bases fit TRBD1. This CDR3 contains 15 residues. Germline V gene data show CDR1 as KGHSH and CDR2 as LQKENI. CDR3 sequence reads: CASSLTGAWSTEAFF. As DNA, the CDR3 is TGTGCCAGCTCACTCACAGGGGCCTGGAGCACTGAGGCTTTCTTT. Together with reference TRBV18 and TRBJ1-1, the CDR3 gives the full variable domain: NAGVMQNPRHLVRRRGQEARLRCSPMKGHSHVYWYRQLPEEGLKFMVYLQKENIIDESGMPKERFSAEFPKEGPSILRIQQVVRGDSAAYFCASSLTGAWSTEAFFGQGTRLTVV.

This clonotype occurred many times. The chain is built from TRBV7-8 and TRBJ1-1; 10 bases align to TRBD1. The CDR3 covers 14 residues. V shed 5 bases and J 4 bases; nucleotides not matched to a gene: 4. CDR1 is SGHVS and CDR2 is FQNEAQ in the germline V gene. CDR3 DNA sequence: TGTGCCAGCAGCCTGGGACAGGGGACCACTGAAGCTTTCTTT. Translating it yields CASSLGQGTTEAFF.

Many counts were recorded for this clonotype. This chain connects TRBV12-3 or TRBV12-4 to TRBJ1-2; D remains ambiguous. The CDR3 sequence is 13 residues long. Trimming left V 3 bases short and J 5 bases short, with 10 bases between. The CDR3 DNA sequence: TGTGCCAGCAGTTTGACGTCGTTATATGGCTACACCTTC. Residues: CASSLTSLYGYTF.

As for this clonotype: A read error is possible here, since a much larger clone lies one base away. This chain links TRBV6-5 with TRBJ2-5; D possibly corresponds to TRBD1 (6 bases). CDR1 and CDR2 (germline): MNHEY, SVGAGI. This CDR3 is 16 amino acids long. The V gene lost 0 bases and the J gene lost 7 bases, with 18 bases spanning the gap. As DNA, the CDR3 is TGTGCCAGCAGTTACTCGGGGGCAGGGAGAGGAGGGACCCAGTACTTC. Protein sequence: CASSYSGAGRGGTQYF.

This clonotype was seen at least ten times. V and J are TRBV28 and TRBJ1-1; D is perhaps TRBD1 (6 bases). V dropped 5 bases and J dropped 0 bases, with 10 bases sitting between them. The CDR3 length is 14 residues. Germline loops: CDR1 MDHEN, CDR2 SYDVKM. The chain's CDR3 is CASSTGRLNTEAFF. The DNA of the CDR3 is TGTGCCAGCAGTACAGGGCGGCTGAACACTGAAGCTTTCTTT.